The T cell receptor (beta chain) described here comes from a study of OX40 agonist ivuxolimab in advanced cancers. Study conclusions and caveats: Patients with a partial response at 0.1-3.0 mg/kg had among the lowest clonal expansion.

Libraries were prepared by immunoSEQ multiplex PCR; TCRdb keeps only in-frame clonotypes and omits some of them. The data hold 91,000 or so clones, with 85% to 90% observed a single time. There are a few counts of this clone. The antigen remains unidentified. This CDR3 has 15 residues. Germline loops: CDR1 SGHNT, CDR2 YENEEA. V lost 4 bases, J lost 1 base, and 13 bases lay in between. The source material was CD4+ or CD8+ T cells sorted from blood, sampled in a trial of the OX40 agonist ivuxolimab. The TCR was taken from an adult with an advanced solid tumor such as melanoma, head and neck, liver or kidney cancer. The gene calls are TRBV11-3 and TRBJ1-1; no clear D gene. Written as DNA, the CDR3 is TGTGCCAGCAGCTCCTCAGGAAGGGAGAACACTGAAGCTTTCTTT. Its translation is CASSSSGRENTEAFF.